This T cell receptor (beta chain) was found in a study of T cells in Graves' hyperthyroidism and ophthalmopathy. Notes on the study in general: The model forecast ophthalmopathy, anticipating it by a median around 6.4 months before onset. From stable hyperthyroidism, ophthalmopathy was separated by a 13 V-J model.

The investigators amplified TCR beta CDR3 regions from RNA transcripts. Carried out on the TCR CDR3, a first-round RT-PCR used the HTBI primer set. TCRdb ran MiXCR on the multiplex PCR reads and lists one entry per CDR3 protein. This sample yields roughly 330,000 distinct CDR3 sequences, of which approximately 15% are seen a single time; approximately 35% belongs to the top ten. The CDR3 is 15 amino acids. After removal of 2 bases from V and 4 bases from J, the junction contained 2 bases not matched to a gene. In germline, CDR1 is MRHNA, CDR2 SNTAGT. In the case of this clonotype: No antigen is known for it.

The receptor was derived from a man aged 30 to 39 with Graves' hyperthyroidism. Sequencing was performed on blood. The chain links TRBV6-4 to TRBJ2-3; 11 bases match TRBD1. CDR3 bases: TGTGCCAGCAGTGACCGGACAGGGGGCGCAGATACGCAGTATTTT. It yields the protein CASSDRTGGADTQYF.